These 11 T cell receptor beta chains were sequenced from one sample in a study of blood T cell repertoires in COVID-19. Assay used: immunoSEQ multiplex PCR; TCRdb lists only in-frame clones, some missing. The sample lists about 330,000 clones, approximately 85% occurring once. What was sequenced was peripheral blood. All receptors come from a human donor in a cohort sampled during active COVID-19.

The rearrangement links TRBV10-3 to TRBJ1-2, with TRBD1 as a possible D gene (5 bases). Germline CDR1 is ENHRY and CDR2 is SYGVKD. The CDR3 spans 16 residues. Trimming left V 0 bases short and J 3 bases short, with 14 bases between. The CDR3 is CAISESGAGMDYGYTF. CDR3 sequence (DNA): TGTGCCATCAGTGAGTCTGGGGCAGGGATGGACTATGGCTACACCTTC.

V usage is TRBV7-2 and J usage is TRBJ1-1; TRBD1 matches 7 bases. Germline trimming cut 3 bases from V and 1 base from J; bases unmatched to any gene: 8. The CDR3 covers 16 residues. Germline V gives CDR1 SGHTA, CDR2 FQGNSA. The CDR3 nucleotides read TGTGCCAGCAGCTTGAGACAGGGAATTTCGAACACTGAAGCTTTCTTT. Residues: CASSLRQGISNTEAFF.

J is TRBJ1-2 and V is TRBV12-5, with TRBD1 matching over 7 bases. The CDR3 consists of 18 residues. The germline V gene has CDR1 LGHNT and CDR2 FRNRAP. Trimming took 0 bases from V and 0 from J; bases not matched to a gene: 10. The CDR3 DNA follows: TGTGCTAGTGGTTTGGTACTCCACAGGGGTAGTCCTAACTATGGCTACACCTTC. Its translation is CASGLVLHRGSPNYGYTF. The full variable domain, completed using reference TRBV12-5 and TRBJ1-2, is DARVTQTPRHKVTEMGQEVTMRCQPILGHNTVFWYRQTMMQGLELLAYFRNRAPLDDSGMPKDRFSAEMPDATLATLKIQPSEPRDSAVYFCASGLVLHRGSPNYGYTFGSGTRLTVV.

This clone was observed once. The chain joins TRBV18 to TRBJ1-3; 8 bases map to TRBD1. CDR3 size: 16 residues. Losses at the gene ends were 6 bases for V and 2 bases for J; bases not matched to a gene: 9. Germline CDR1 KGHSH, CDR2 LQKENI. In DNA form, the CDR3 reads TGTGCCAGCTCTCCTGACAGGGGTCTCACTGGAAACACCATATATTTT. Translating gives CASSPDRGLTGNTIYF.

This clone came up once. The chain combines TRBV24-1 with TRBJ2-3, with a weak D call TRBD1 (5 bases). Germline CDR1 KGHDR, CDR2 SFDVKD. V shed 4 bases and J shed 0 bases, with 10 bases lying between them. This CDR3 is 15 amino acids long. DNA of the CDR3: TGTGCCACCAGTGAAGGGGCAGCTAGCACAGATACGCAGTATTTT. Protein sequence: CATSEGAASTDTQYF.

The rearrangement links TRBV2 to TRBJ1-5; 11 bases line up with TRBD1. Germline CDR1 SNHLY, CDR2 FYNNEI. The trim removed 5 bases at V and 8 bases at J, leaving 5 bases unmatched. The CDR3 length is 14 residues. CDR3 nucleotides: TGTGCCAGCAGTCAGGACAGGGGGCATAAGCCCCAGCATTTT. Amino acids: CASSQDRGHKPQHF.

The chain links TRBV6-5 to TRBJ1-2, with a possible D match to TRBD1 (6 bases). The germline gives CDR1 MNHEY, CDR2 SVGAGI. Trimming took 0 bases from V and 4 from J, leaving 9 bases between them. This CDR3 contains 14 residues. The CDR3 here is CASSYSGQSYGYTF. The CDR3 coding sequence is TGTGCCAGCAGTTACTCTGGACAGAGCTATGGCTACACCTTC.

Notes on this clone: The junction differs from germline at one of its ends, possibly a read error. Distinct nucleotide sequences in the sample also encode this CDR3. The chain recombines TRBV5-5 with TRBJ1-1; D uncertain. This CDR3 region has 12 residues. From germline, CDR1 is SGHKS and CDR2 YYEKEE (reference sequence). The CDR3 loop is CASNEGNTEAFF. The CDR3 coding sequence is TGTGCCAGCAATGAGGGAAACACTGAAGCTTTTTTT.

The chain links TRBV12-3 or TRBV12-4 to TRBJ1-2, with D perhaps TRBD1 (5 bases). Trimming shortened V by 5 bases and J by 12 bases, and 19 bases separated the two germline ends. There are 13 residues in the CDR3. The CDR3 DNA is TGTGCCAGCAGTCCCGGGCGGTCGGGGGAAGACACCTTC. As protein: CASSPGRSGEDTF.

The rearrangement joins TRBV6-5 to TRBJ2-7, with D possibly being TRBD2 (6 bases). CDR1 is MNHEY, CDR2 SVGAGI, per germline. V dropped 2 bases and J dropped 3 bases, with 11 bases sitting between them. CDR3 length: 14 amino acids. CDR3 sequence (DNA): TGTGCCAGCAGTTACCGGGGGAACTTCTACGAGCAGTACTTC. Amino acids: CASSYRGNFYEQYF.

CDR3 in DNA: TGTGCCAGCAGATTTCAGGGGAAGGGTGCAACTAATGAAAAACTGTTTTTT. This translates into CASRFQGKGATNEKLFF. V is TRBV2 and J is TRBJ1-4; D is perhaps TRBD1 (6 bases). The length of the CDR3 is 17 residues. The V and J ends lost 6 bases and 0 bases respectively, with 17 bases between them. Germline loops: CDR1 SNHLY, CDR2 FYNNEI. The full variable domain, completed using reference TRBV2 and TRBJ1-4, is EPEVTQTPSHQVTQMGQEVILRCVPISNHLYFYWYRQILGQKVEFLVSFYNNEISEKSEIFDDQFSVERPDGSNFTLKIRSTKLEDSAMYFCASRFQGKGATNEKLFFGSGTQLSVL.